A selection of T cell receptor beta chains follows, all from one sample in a study of blood T cell repertoires in COVID-19. Measured with immunoSEQ multiplex PCR; TCRdb has only the in-frame clones, and not every one. The table records 46,000 or so clones, roughly 86% of them present only once. Sequences were obtained from peripheral blood. The source of these receptors is a man aged 55 to 70 with active or convalescent COVID-19. Both conserved end residues are part of each CDR3. Fields, in order: D gene, J gene, clone size, V gene, CDR3 DNA, CDR3 protein. D genes are given only for firm matches. A row's size may be missing; if present it is once, few, many or a size class.

d_gene: TRBD2; j_gene: TRBJ2-7; abundance: once; v_gene: TRBV6-1; CDR3nt: TGTGCCAGCAGTGCCGGGACTAGCGGGGGCCTAAGCTCCTACGAGCAGTACTTC; CDR3aa: CASSAGTSGGLSSYEQYF
d_gene: TRBD2; j_gene: TRBJ2-7; abundance: .; v_gene: TRBV19; CDR3nt: TGTGCCAGCCGGGACTACCATTCCTACGAGCAGTACTTC; CDR3aa: CASRDYHSYEQYF
d_gene: TRBD1; j_gene: TRBJ2-1; abundance: few; v_gene: TRBV19; CDR3nt: TGTGCCAGTAGTAAAACAGGGGCAAATGAGCAGTTCTTC; CDR3aa: CASSKTGANEQFF
d_gene: .; j_gene: TRBJ1-2; abundance: once; v_gene: TRBV4-3; CDR3nt: TGCGCCAGCAGCCAAGATGCCGGGGTTAATGGCTATGGCTACACCTTC; CDR3aa: CASSQDAGVNGYGYTF
d_gene: TRBD1; j_gene: TRBJ2-7; abundance: .; v_gene: TRBV11-2; CDR3nt: TGTGCCAGCAGCAACCGGGACAGATTCGGGCAGTACTTC; CDR3aa: CASSNRDRFGQYF
d_gene: .; j_gene: TRBJ2-3; abundance: .; v_gene: TRBV5-1; CDR3nt: TGCGCCAGCAGCTTGTTGGCAGGGTCGGTGGATACGCAGTATTTT; CDR3aa: CASSLLAGSVDTQYF
d_gene: TRBD1; j_gene: TRBJ2-7; abundance: once; v_gene: TRBV10-3; CDR3nt: TGTGCCGTTTCTCCTACCCGGGACAGAGACTACGAGCAGTACTTC; CDR3aa: CAVSPTRDRDYEQYF
d_gene: TRBD1; j_gene: TRBJ1-2; abundance: .; v_gene: TRBV19; CDR3nt: TGTGCCAGTAGTATAGATCCGGGACAGGGTTATGGCTACACCTTC; CDR3aa: CASSIDPGQGYGYTF
d_gene: TRBD1; j_gene: TRBJ1-3; abundance: .; v_gene: TRBV6-5; CDR3nt: TGTGCCAGCAGTTACTCTTTACAGGGGGCTGGAAACACCATATATTTT; CDR3aa: CASSYSLQGAGNTIYF
d_gene: TRBD1; j_gene: TRBJ1-1; abundance: once; v_gene: TRBV6-1; CDR3nt: TGTGCCAGCAGTGAGGGACAGGAAGTGACTGAAGCTTTCTTT; CDR3aa: CASSEGQEVTEAFF
d_gene: .; j_gene: TRBJ2-7; abundance: .; v_gene: TRBV24-1; CDR3nt: TGTGCCACCAGTGATTCAAGCCTACGCGAGCAGTACTTC; CDR3aa: CATSDSSLREQYF
d_gene: TRBD1; j_gene: TRBJ1-2; abundance: .; v_gene: TRBV7-2; CDR3nt: TGTGCCAGCAGCTTAGCTTCCGGGACAGGGGGTGGCTACACCTTC; CDR3aa: CASSLASGTGGGYTF
d_gene: TRBD2; j_gene: TRBJ2-1; abundance: once; v_gene: TRBV19; CDR3nt: TGTGCCAGTAGTACGGGACTAGCGGGGAGTTATGAGCAGTTCTTC; CDR3aa: CASSTGLAGSYEQFF
d_gene: TRBD2; j_gene: TRBJ2-3; abundance: .; v_gene: TRBV3-1/TRBV3-2; CDR3nt: TGTGCCAGCAGCCAACAGACTAGCGGGGGAAGCACAGATACGCAGTATTTT; CDR3aa: CASSQQTSGGSTDTQYF
d_gene: TRBD1; j_gene: TRBJ1-2; abundance: .; v_gene: TRBV19; CDR3nt: TGTGCCAGTAGTCCGGGACAGGCTCCTAACTATGGCTACACCTTC; CDR3aa: CASSPGQAPNYGYTF
d_gene: TRBD1; j_gene: TRBJ1-2; abundance: once; v_gene: TRBV5-6; CDR3nt: TGTGCCAGCAGGGGCCTCCGGACAGGGGGCGCGGACTATGGCTACACCTTC; CDR3aa: CASRGLRTGGADYGYTF
d_gene: TRBD1; j_gene: TRBJ1-3; abundance: .; v_gene: TRBV7-9; CDR3nt: TGTGCCAGCAGCCATAGGGGGCAGTCCTCTGGAAACACCATATATTTT; CDR3aa: CASSHRGQSSGNTIYF
d_gene: .; j_gene: TRBJ1-6; abundance: .; v_gene: TRBV6-5; CDR3nt: TGTGCCAGCAGTTACGGCTACAGGGTTTTCAATTCACCCCTCCACTTT; CDR3aa: CASSYGYRVFNSPLHF
d_gene: .; j_gene: TRBJ2-2; abundance: .; v_gene: TRBV15; CDR3nt: TGTGCCACCAGCAGAGGAATTAGCGGAAACACCGGGGAGCTGTTTTTT; CDR3aa: CATSRGISGNTGELFF
d_gene: .; j_gene: TRBJ1-4; abundance: once; v_gene: TRBV20-1; CDR3nt: TGCAGTGCTAGTAGAGACTCAAATGAAAAACTGTTTTTT; CDR3aa: CSASRDSNEKLFF
d_gene: .; j_gene: TRBJ1-2; abundance: .; v_gene: TRBV6-6; CDR3nt: TGTGCCAGCCAACATACAGGGAACGGCGGCTACACCTTC; CDR3aa: CASQHTGNGGYTF
d_gene: .; j_gene: TRBJ1-1; abundance: .; v_gene: TRBV7-9; CDR3nt: TGTGCCAGCAGCTTAATGTTTACTAACACTGAAGCTTTCTTT; CDR3aa: CASSLMFTNTEAFF
d_gene: TRBD1; j_gene: TRBJ1-1; abundance: .; v_gene: TRBV2; CDR3nt: TGTGCCAGCACCACCCAGGGGGCGAGGAACACTGAAGCTTTCTTT; CDR3aa: CASTTQGARNTEAFF
d_gene: .; j_gene: TRBJ1-5; abundance: medium-sized; v_gene: TRBV7-8; CDR3nt: TGTGCCAGCAGCTTAGGTGGTCCTTCTGACTCGTACAATCAGCCCCAGCATTTT; CDR3aa: CASSLGGPSDSYNQPQHF
d_gene: TRBD1; j_gene: TRBJ2-3; abundance: .; v_gene: TRBV2; CDR3nt: TGTGCCAGCAGGCTCATTCAGGGGGCCACAGATACGCAGTATTTT; CDR3aa: CASRLIQGATDTQYF
d_gene: .; j_gene: TRBJ1-5; abundance: hyperexpanded; v_gene: TRBV4-1; CDR3nt: TGCGCCAGCAGCCAAGAAGGAGGTGGCCTTAGGGCCCAGCATTTT; CDR3aa: CASSQEGGGLRAQHF
d_gene: .; j_gene: TRBJ2-2; abundance: .; v_gene: TRBV4-2; CDR3nt: TGTGCCAGCAGCCAAGATCGGGGTCCCGGGGAGCTGTTTTTT; CDR3aa: CASSQDRGPGELFF
d_gene: .; j_gene: TRBJ2-3; abundance: once; v_gene: TRBV7-3; CDR3nt: TGTGCCAGCAGCTTAACTTTGACTCAAAGCACAGATACGCAGTATTTT; CDR3aa: CASSLTLTQSTDTQYF
d_gene: .; j_gene: TRBJ2-7; abundance: .; v_gene: TRBV6-5; CDR3nt: TGTGCCAGCGCGGGACAGCACAACGAGCAGTACTTC; CDR3aa: CASAGQHNEQYF
d_gene: TRBD2; j_gene: TRBJ2-1; abundance: .; v_gene: TRBV2; CDR3nt: TGTGCCAGCGCGATTGCGACTAGCGGGGGGTACAATGAGCAGTTCTTC; CDR3aa: CASAIATSGGYNEQFF
d_gene: TRBD2; j_gene: TRBJ2-7; abundance: .; v_gene: TRBV5-1; CDR3nt: TGCGCCAGCAGCTTGGCCGGGACTAGCGGGGGGGCCCGGCTCCACGAGCAGTACTTC; CDR3aa: CASSLAGTSGGARLHEQYF
d_gene: .; j_gene: TRBJ2-3; abundance: .; v_gene: TRBV5-1; CDR3nt: TGCGCCAGCAGCTTTTCTAGCCCGAGCACAGATACGCAGTATTTT; CDR3aa: CASSFSSPSTDTQYF
d_gene: .; j_gene: TRBJ1-2; abundance: .; v_gene: TRBV5-6; CDR3nt: TGTGCCAGCAGCCTCCTCCCAGACAATAACTATGGCTACACCTTC; CDR3aa: CASSLLPDNNYGYTF
d_gene: TRBD1; j_gene: TRBJ2-1; abundance: .; v_gene: TRBV2; CDR3nt: TGTGCCAGCAGTGAACAGGGGGCCTCCTACAATGAGCAGTTCTTC; CDR3aa: CASSEQGASYNEQFF
d_gene: .; j_gene: TRBJ1-1; abundance: .; v_gene: TRBV18; CDR3nt: TGTGCCAGCTCACCGGTAGTGTCCGCGAACACTGAAGCTTTCTTT; CDR3aa: CASSPVVSANTEAFF
d_gene: .; j_gene: TRBJ2-2; abundance: .; v_gene: TRBV6-5; CDR3nt: TGTGCCAGCAGTTACTGGGGGGGCCGTACCGGGGAGCTGTTTTTT; CDR3aa: CASSYWGGRTGELFF
d_gene: .; j_gene: TRBJ1-2; abundance: .; v_gene: TRBV7-9; CDR3nt: TGTGCCAGCAGCTTAGGAACGGAGCATACCTTC; CDR3aa: CASSLGTEHTF
d_gene: .; j_gene: TRBJ2-7; abundance: .; v_gene: TRBV7-2; CDR3nt: TGTGCCAGCAGCTTAGGCTGGGGGGACTACGAGCAGTACTTC; CDR3aa: CASSLGWGDYEQYF
d_gene: TRBD1; j_gene: TRBJ1-5; abundance: .; v_gene: TRBV4-1; CDR3nt: TGCGCCAGCAGCCAAGAGAGCACAGGGGGTATTCAGCCCCAGCATTTT; CDR3aa: CASSQESTGGIQPQHF
d_gene: TRBD1; j_gene: TRBJ2-7; abundance: .; v_gene: TRBV5-1; CDR3nt: TGCGCCAGCAGCACAGGGGGGAAGTGGTACGAGCAGTACTTC; CDR3aa: CASSTGGKWYEQYF
d_gene: TRBD2; j_gene: TRBJ2-2; abundance: .; v_gene: TRBV24-1; CDR3nt: TGTGCCACCAGTGACAATACCGGGACTAGCGGGGCCTACGGGGAGCTGTTTTTT; CDR3aa: CATSDNTGTSGAYGELFF
d_gene: .; j_gene: TRBJ1-2; abundance: .; v_gene: TRBV12-3/TRBV12-4; CDR3nt: TGTGCCAGCAGTTTATCGGTGACGAGGGGCTACACCTTC; CDR3aa: CASSLSVTRGYTF
d_gene: .; j_gene: TRBJ1-1; abundance: .; v_gene: TRBV5-6; CDR3nt: TGTGCCAGCAGCGACTCTGCCGGTTTCACTGAAGCTTTCTTT; CDR3aa: CASSDSAGFTEAFF
d_gene: .; j_gene: TRBJ1-1; abundance: .; v_gene: TRBV4-1; CDR3nt: TGCGCCAGCAGCCAAGCTTTGTCCCGACCACGCGGCACTGAAGCTTTCTTT; CDR3aa: CASSQALSRPRGTEAFF
d_gene: .; j_gene: TRBJ1-5; abundance: .; v_gene: TRBV4-2; CDR3nt: TGTGCCAGCAGCCAAGTCCCGGGTAGCAATCAGCCCCAGCATTTT; CDR3aa: CASSQVPGSNQPQHF
d_gene: TRBD2; j_gene: TRBJ2-1; abundance: .; v_gene: TRBV7-2; CDR3nt: TGTGCCAGCAGCAGGAGCGGGGTTTCGAATGAGCAGTTCTTC; CDR3aa: CASSRSGVSNEQFF
d_gene: .; j_gene: TRBJ2-3; abundance: few; v_gene: TRBV11-3; CDR3nt: TGTGCCAGCAGCTTTCACACAGATACGCAGTATTTT; CDR3aa: CASSFHTDTQYF
d_gene: TRBD2; j_gene: TRBJ2-5; abundance: .; v_gene: TRBV4-2; CDR3nt: TGTGCCAGCAGCCAGGAAGTAGCGGGCCCCCAAGAGACCCAGTACTTC; CDR3aa: CASSQEVAGPQETQYF